The entry below gives a single T cell receptor beta chain sequence along with its context. The table lists this clonotype with a few counts. It has no known antigen specificity. The sample holds no much larger clone one base away, and base qualities are not on file. Set within a cohort of healthcare workers in London, UK, this nested case-control study involved weekly PCR testing of nasopharyngeal swabs along with blood sampling. Healthcare workers were enrolled in the week of the UK lockdown, from 23 to 31 March 2020, and were followed every week for up to roughly 16 weeks. The germline V gene yields MGHDK for CDR1 and SYGVNS for CDR2. Compared with germline, V lacks 3 bases and J lacks 0 bases; bases without a gene match: 13. The CDR3 spans 19 residues, from the cysteine through the phenylalanine. Only the CDR3 DNA is retained, 57 bases long and in frame from the first base. This sample was included in a study of early T cells in non-severe SARS-CoV-2 infection (dated by TCRdb to the early 2020s). About the investigation overall: Because TCR sequencing was done on bulk RNA from unsorted whole blood, the alpha and beta chains could not be paired.

The library relied on 5' RACE. Data came from a NextSeq 500. Unique molecular identifiers were attached to individual cDNA molecules in the TCR library protocol so that sequencing error and PCR bias could be corrected. Both TCR alpha and beta chains were sequenced, and tight co-correlation was observed between alpha and beta sequence abundances in each sample. From the authors' description of their analysis: Decombinator V4 was used to perform V gene, J gene and CDR3 annotation of TCR sequences. Expanded TCRs were defined as changing significantly between any two time points under a Poisson model with p below 0.0001. TCR abundances were normalised to the total number of TCRs sequenced in each sample and reported as counts per million. TRAV1-2 paired with TRAJ12, TRAJ20 or TRAJ33 defined MAIT TCRs, while TRAV10 paired with TRAJ18 defined iNKT TCRs. VDJdb, accessed on 1 November 2021, was searched for TCRs annotated for CMV, EBV and SARS-CoV-2, and TCRs annotated for more than one antigen were excluded. TCRdb trimmed public reads at Q25 via fastp, called clones via MiXCR and kept in-frame beta chains. Rows are unified per CDR3 protein, each entry keeping the most common DNA and genes. The V and J calls follow TCRdb's processing rather than the paper's. The sample data list some 25,000 distinct CDR3 sequences, and more than 3.5% of these were observed just once. The ten largest clones capture 15% to 18% of the sample.

Summary of the overall study and its limitations: Matching against VDJdb was skewed toward anti-spike CD8 responses, likely underestimated virus-specific expansions, and missed private and CD4 specificities.

The clonotype originates from an adult who was a healthcare worker with PCR-confirmed SARS-CoV-2 infection or an uninfected control (not recorded which). Recombination connected TRBV25-1 to TRBJ2-1; 8 bases in between match TRBD1. Sample: whole blood. CDR3 region: CASSESPSQGVSSYNEQFF. In nucleotide form, the sequence is TGTGCCAGCAGTGAGTCCCCATCACAGGGGGTCTCCTCCTACAATGAGCAGTTCTTC.